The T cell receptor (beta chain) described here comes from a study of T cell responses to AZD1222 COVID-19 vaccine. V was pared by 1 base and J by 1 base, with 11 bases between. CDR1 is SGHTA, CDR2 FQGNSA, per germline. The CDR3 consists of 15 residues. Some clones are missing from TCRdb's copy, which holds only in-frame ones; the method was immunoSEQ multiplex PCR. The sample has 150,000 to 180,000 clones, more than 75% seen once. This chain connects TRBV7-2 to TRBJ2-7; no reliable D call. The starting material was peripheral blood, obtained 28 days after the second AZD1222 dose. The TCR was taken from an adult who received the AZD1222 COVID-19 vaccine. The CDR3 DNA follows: TGTGCCAGCAGCTTAGAAGGGCGCGTTTCCTACGAGCAGTACTTC. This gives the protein CASSLEGRVSYEQYF. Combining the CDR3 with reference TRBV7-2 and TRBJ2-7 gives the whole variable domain GAGVSQSPSNKVTEKGKDVELRCDPISGHTALYWYRQSLGQGLEFLIYFQGNSAPDKSGLPSDRFSAERTGGSVSTLTIQRTQQEDSAVYLCASSLEGRVSYEQYFGPGTRLTVT.